A single sample is the source of the 23 T cell receptor beta chains below, sequenced in a study of beta chain features in type 1 diabetes. Expressed TCRB transcripts were sequenced after all isolated RNA was converted to cDNA. This table comes from immunoSEQ multiplex PCR, and its TCRdb copy is limited to in-frame clones, with some not included. The data contain roughly 230,000 clones, 9.5% to 13% of them singletons. Regarding the study as a whole: TCRB CDR3s from Type 1 diabetes patients were moderately but significantly shorter in all four CD4+ subsets.

The antigens these receptors bind are not known. Sequencing input: naive CD4+ T cells from blood. These receptors came from a man aged 25-45 years with type 1 diabetes.

The chain has TRBV18 and TRBJ1-1, with D unclear. V was pared by 6 bases and J by 5 bases, with 7 bases between. The CDR3 contains 11 residues. Looked up from germline, CDR1 is KGHSH and CDR2 is LQKENI. The CDR3, as DNA: TGTGCCAGCTCTCCCGGTACTGAAGCTTTCTTT. It codes for CASSPGTEAFF.

This clone was recorded a few times. The CDR3 loop reads CASSFKTSGHEQFF. Written as DNA, the CDR3 is TGTGCCAGCAGCTTTAAGACTAGCGGCCATGAGCAGTTCTTC. The genes are TRBV5-4 and TRBJ2-1; 9 nucleotides match TRBD2. The trim removed 2 bases at V and 8 bases at J, leaving 5 bases unmatched. The CDR3 is 14 residues long. CDR1 is SGHNT and CDR2 is YYREEE in the germline V gene (reference sequence).

This clone has more than one count but fewer than ten. The gene calls are TRBV29-1 and TRBJ1-4; D is ambiguous. The V gene's germline CDR1 is SQVTM and CDR2 ANQGSEA. The CDR3 extends over 12 amino acids. V gave up 5 bases and J gave up 5 bases, with 9 bases separating them. The CDR3 coding sequence is TGCAGCGTTAAATCAGTGAATGAAAAACTGTTTTTT. It encodes CSVKSVNEKLFF. The variable domain in full, with the rest retrieved from reference TRBV29-1 and TRBJ1-4, is SAVISQKPSRDICQRGTSLTIQCQVDSQVTMMFWYRQQPGQSLTLIATANQGSEATYESGFVIDKFPISRPNLTFSTLTVSNMSPEDSSIYLCSVKSVNEKLFFGSGTQLSVL.

This clone turned up a few times. The chain has TRBV4-2 and TRBJ2-6, with TRBD1 matching over 10 bases. The J segment lost 4 bases and the V segment lost 0 bases, leaving 12 bases of the junction unmatched. The CDR3 spans 20 residues. CDR1 and CDR2 from the germline V gene are LGHNA and YNFKEQ. This chain's CDR3 is CASSQDRRTGGWSGANVLTF. For the CDR3, the DNA is TGTGCCAGCAGCCAAGATCGCAGGACAGGGGGGTGGAGCGGGGCCAACGTCCTGACTTTC.

This clone was seen a few times. This chain uses TRBV5-6 with TRBJ2-2; D is ambiguous. V was cut by 0 bases and J by 4 bases, with 4 bases left in between. Germline CDR1 reads SGHDT; CDR2 reads YYEEEE. This CDR3 has 13 amino acids. CDR3 region: CASSLASTGELFF. As DNA, the CDR3 is TGTGCCAGCAGCTTGGCCTCCACCGGGGAGCTGTTTTTT.

This clone has at least ten counts. The V gene is TRBV29-1, the J gene TRBJ2-5; no clear D. Per the germline V gene, CDR1 is SQVTM and CDR2 is ANQGSEA. The CDR3 is 11 amino acids. The V gene lost 2 bases and the J gene lost 4 bases, with 5 bases spanning the gap. CDR3 DNA sequence: TGCAGCGTTGAACTCGTAGAGACCCAGTACTTC. Translating it yields CSVELVETQYF. Combining the CDR3 with reference TRBV29-1 and TRBJ2-5 gives the whole variable domain SAVISQKPSRDICQRGTSLTIQCQVDSQVTMMFWYRQQPGQSLTLIATANQGSEATYESGFVIDKFPISRPNLTFSTLTVSNMSPEDSSIYLCSVELVETQYFGPGTRLLVL.

This rearrangement joins TRBV6-5 to TRBJ1-2, with 9 bases identical to TRBD1. Germline V gives CDR1 MNHEY, CDR2 SVGAGI. The CDR3 consists of 15 residues. V lost 2 bases, J lost 7 bases, and 8 bases stayed unmatched. DNA for the CDR3: TGTGCCAGCAGTTACCCGGACAGGGGTCTTTGTGGCTACACCTTC. The encoded protein is CASSYPDRGLCGYTF.

This sequence joins TRBV9 and TRBJ2-2; 9 positions match TRBD1. CDR1 is SGDLS, CDR2 YYNGEE, per germline. With 3 bases clipped from V and 2 bases from J, the junction kept 2 bases outside the gene matches. The CDR3 runs 15 residues. This chain's CDR3 is CASSEGQGNTGELFF. The CDR3, as DNA: TGTGCCAGCAGCGAGGGACAGGGAAACACCGGGGAGCTGTTTTTT.

This clone was counted a few times. The CDR3 DNA sequence: TGTGCCAGCAGCTTACCACTTAGCACAGATACGCAGTATTTT. Translating gives CASSLPLSTDTQYF. The V call is TRBV13, the J call TRBJ2-3; D uncertain. Germline V gene lookup returns CDR1 PRHDT and CDR2 FYEKMQ (reference sequence). V dropped 2 bases and J dropped 0 bases, with 6 bases sitting between them. This CDR3 has 14 residues.

Only a few counts were recorded for this clone. V usage is TRBV28 and J usage is TRBJ2-7; possible D gene TRBD2, 6 bases. The CDR3 totals 15 residues. Germline V lookup: CDR1 MDHEN, CDR2 SYDVKM. V was pared by 2 bases and J by 0 bases, with 11 bases between. In DNA, the CDR3 is TGTGCCAGCAGTTTAGTCGGGGGACTCTCCTACGAGCAGTACTTC. Its protein is CASSLVGGLSYEQYF.

This clone was detected only a few times. The sample holds other DNA sequences that translate to the same CDR3. J is TRBJ1-2 and V is TRBV7-9; 11 bases line up with TRBD1. CDR1 and CDR2 (germline): SEHNR, FQNEAQ (reference sequence). CDR3 size: 14 residues. J was trimmed by 8 bases and V by 5 bases; bases with no gene match: 7. This CDR3 reads CASSPGQGAGGYTF. In DNA form, the CDR3 reads TGTGCCAGCAGCCCAGGACAGGGGGCGGGAGGCTACACCTTC.

This clone was counted only a few times. The chain joins TRBV6-6 to TRBJ1-4; D is possibly TRBD1 (6 bases). Germline CDR1 and CDR2: MNHNY and SVGAGI (reference sequence). The CDR3 is 13 residues long. V lost 6 bases and J 5 bases, leaving 10 bases between the germline ends. The CDR3 DNA is TGTGCCAGCAGAACAGGGATAAATGAAAAACTGTTTTTT. This encodes CASRTGINEKLFF.

The chain recombines TRBV15 with TRBJ1-5; 11 nucleotides align to TRBD1. Trimming cost V 3 bases and J 6 bases; bases outside gene matches: 4. This CDR3 has 15 amino acids. Germline CDR1 and CDR2: LNHNV and YYDKDF (reference sequence). CDR3 sequence: CATSSGQGAAQPQHF. CDR3 coding DNA: TGTGCCACCAGCAGCGGACAGGGGGCGGCTCAGCCCCAGCATTTT.

This chain uses TRBV7-6 with TRBJ2-5; 9 bases agree with TRBD2. The CDR3 totals 15 residues. CDR1 is SGHVS and CDR2 is FNYEAQ in the germline V gene. Trimming took 4 bases from V and 4 from J; bases not matched to a gene: 7. The CDR3 loop reads CASSSLAGHSETQYF. DNA of the CDR3: TGTGCCAGCAGCTCCCTAGCGGGGCACTCAGAGACCCAGTACTTC.

The rearrangement joins TRBV4-1 to TRBJ2-7, with a possible D match to TRBD2 (6 bases). Germline CDR1 MGHRA, CDR2 YSYEKL. This CDR3 has 15 amino acids. V was cut by 2 bases and J by 2 bases, with 13 bases left in between. CDR3 in amino acids: CASSQLRRGPYEQYF. The CDR3 nucleotides read TGCGCCAGCAGCCAATTGAGGCGGGGACCCTACGAGCAGTACTTC.

The chain links TRBV29-1 to TRBJ2-1, with a tentative D call TRBD2 (7 bases). V lost 3 bases and J lost 7, with 10 bases in between. The CDR3 extends over 12 amino acids. Germline assignment: CDR1 SQVTM and CDR2 ANQGSEA. CDR3 sequence: CSVDRGANEQFF. Written as DNA, the CDR3 is TGCAGCGTTGATCGGGGGGCAAATGAGCAGTTCTTC.

There are a few counts of this clone. V usage is TRBV9 and J usage is TRBJ2-1, with 14 nucleotides matching TRBD2. CDR1 SGDLS and CDR2 YYNGEE come from the germline V gene. This CDR3 has 17 amino acids. The V segment lost 8 bases and the J segment 5 bases; nucleotides outside the gene matches: 12. The DNA of the CDR3 is TGTGCCAGGCCGGGACTAGCGGGGGACCACAACCACAATGAGCAGTTCTTC. It translates to CARPGLAGDHNHNEQFF.

This clone occurred a few times. The J gene is TRBJ1-4, the V gene TRBV5-1; D gene ambiguous. The CDR3 extends over 13 amino acids. In germline, CDR1 is SGHRS, CDR2 YFSETQ. V was cut by 7 bases and J by 5 bases, with 12 bases left in between. The CDR3: CASGASSNEKLFF. The CDR3 nucleotides are TGCGCCAGCGGAGCTTCCTCGAATGAAAAACTGTTTTTT.

The rearrangement joins TRBV9 to TRBJ2-3; 8 positions agree with TRBD1. CDR3 length: 14 amino acids. V trimming: 0 bases; J trimming: 4 bases; junction bases outside the gene matches: 1. Looked up from germline, CDR1 is SGDLS and CDR2 is YYNGEE. For the CDR3, the DNA is TGTGCCAGCAGCGTAGGGACAGGGTCAGATACGCAGTATTTT. Translating gives CASSVGTGSDTQYF. The variable domain in full, with the rest retrieved from reference TRBV9 and TRBJ2-3, is DSGVTQTPKHLITATGQRVTLRCSPRSGDLSVYWYQQSLDQGLQFLIQYYNGEERAKGNILERFSAQQFPDLHSELNLSSLELGDSALYFCASSVGTGSDTQYFGPGTRLTVL.

The chain combines TRBV4-3 with TRBJ2-1; possible D gene TRBD2, 5 bases. CDR3 length equals 17 residues. Trimming pared 0 bases from V and 0 bases from J, leaving 12 bases between. Germline V gene lookup returns CDR1 LGHNA and CDR2 YSLEER. DNA for the CDR3: TGCGCCAGCAGCCAAGAGGGAGTCTCGAGCTCCTACAATGAGCAGTTCTTC. Residues: CASSQEGVSSSYNEQFF.

There are a few counts of this clone. The chain employs TRBV5-1 and TRBJ2-5; D is undetermined. Germline V gives CDR1 SGHRS, CDR2 YFSETQ. CDR3 size: 13 residues. V lost 5 bases and J lost 5, with 13 bases in between. Here the CDR3 DNA reads TGCGCCAGCAGTACCGCCCAGTGGGAGACCCAGTACTTC. Translating it yields CASSTAQWETQYF.

This clone appeared a few times. This chain links TRBV6-6 with TRBJ1-2, with a weak D call TRBD1 (6 bases). Germline V gene sequence: CDR1 MNHNY, CDR2 SVGAGI (reference sequence). Trimming removed 5 bases from V and 7 bases from J, with 11 bases in between. CDR3 length: 12 residues. The CDR3 nucleotides read TGTGCCAGCAGTGTCGACAGGCCTGGCTACACCTTC. Residues: CASSVDRPGYTF.

This clone was counted a few times. The chain carries TRBV5-6 and TRBJ1-2; 7 bases are a match to TRBD1. Trimming took 1 base from V and 5 from J; bases not matched to a gene: 8. This CDR3 spans 15 amino acids. Germline V gene sequence: CDR1 SGHDT, CDR2 YYEEEE. The chain's CDR3 is CASSLTGQGGYGYTF. The CDR3, as DNA: TGTGCCAGCAGCTTGACCGGTCAGGGGGGATATGGCTACACCTTC.